One TCR beta chain is described in this entry. This sample was taken from a study of identical twins. In TCRdb, the 5' RACE reads were re-called with MiXCR into one record per CDR3 protein. The table lists about 470,000 distinct CDR3 sequences, roughly 26% of them singletons. Trimming pared 5 bases from V and 6 bases from J, leaving 17 bases between. CDR3 size: 15 residues. Germline V lookup: CDR1 SGHAT, CDR2 FQDESV (reference sequence). In addition, the sample was reused for a study of T cells expressing NK-cell markers. That study reports: Each TCR beta repertoire originated in sorted T cells that were CD3+CD56+NKG2C+, CD3+CD56+NKG2C- or CD3+CD56-NKG2C+. A few donors likewise had their CD3+CD56-NKG2C+ fraction led by these clonotypes.

Sample: CD4+ T cells sorted from blood. The source of this sequence is a young woman in good health. The chain combines TRBV11-1 with TRBJ2-1, with D possibly being TRBD2 (6 bases). The CDR3 DNA follows: TGTGCCAGCAGCCGAGTCAGCGGGTTCTCCAATGAGCAGTTCTTC. Translating it yields CASSRVSGFSNEQFF.